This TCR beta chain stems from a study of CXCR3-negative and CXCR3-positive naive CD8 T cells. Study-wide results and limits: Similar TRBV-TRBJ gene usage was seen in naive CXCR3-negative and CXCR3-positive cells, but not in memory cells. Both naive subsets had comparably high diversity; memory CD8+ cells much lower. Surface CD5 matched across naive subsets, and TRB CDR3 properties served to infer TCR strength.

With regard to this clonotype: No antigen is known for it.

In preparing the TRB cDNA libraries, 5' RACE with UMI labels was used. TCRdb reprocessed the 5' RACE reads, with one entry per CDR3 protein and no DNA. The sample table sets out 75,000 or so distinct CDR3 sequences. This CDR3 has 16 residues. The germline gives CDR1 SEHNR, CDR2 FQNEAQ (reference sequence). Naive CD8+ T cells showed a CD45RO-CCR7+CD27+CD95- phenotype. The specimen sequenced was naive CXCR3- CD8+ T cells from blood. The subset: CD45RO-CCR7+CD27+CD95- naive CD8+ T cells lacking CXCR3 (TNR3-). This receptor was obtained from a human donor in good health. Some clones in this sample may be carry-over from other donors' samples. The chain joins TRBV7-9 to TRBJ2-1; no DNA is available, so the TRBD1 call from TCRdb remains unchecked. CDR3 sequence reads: CASSPGTGGPYNEQFF.